This T cell receptor (beta chain) originates from a study of early T cells in non-severe SARS-CoV-2 infection. About the research overall: The input, bulk RNA from unsorted whole blood, was sequenced, and chains were unpaired. Study-level points and caveats: The matching step, a VDJdb search, favored anti-spike CD8 responses and missed private and CD4 specificities.

Attachment of unique molecular identifiers to individual cDNA molecules was performed. MiXCR, run by TCRdb on the 5' RACE reads, gives a single entry per CDR3 protein. The sample has approximately 60,000 distinct CDR3 sequences; approximately 12% are singletons. The CDR3 sequence is 16 residues long. J gave up 7 bases and V 2 bases, and 9 bases lay outside the gene matches. Germline V gene lookup returns CDR1 LGHNA and CDR2 YNFKEQ. This clonotype was seen repeatedly, ten times or more. Its antigen is undetermined. The chain couples TRBV4-2 to TRBJ2-1; 9 positions match TRBD2. The sample taken for sequencing was whole blood. The clonotype was recovered from an adult who was a healthcare worker with PCR-confirmed SARS-CoV-2 infection or an uninfected control (not recorded which). The chain's CDR3 is CASSQSSGGQGNEQFF. As DNA, the CDR3 is TGTGCCAGCAGCCAATCAAGCGGGGGGCAGGGAAATGAGCAGTTCTTC.